This entry concerns a single T cell receptor beta chain. Its antigen is still unknown. The data belong to a study of T-cell reconstitution after alpha-beta-depleted transplantation in children. Whole-study results and caveats: By one year post-transplant, T-cell counts and diversity largely arose from T cells that were newly produced. Reportedly, roughly two months post-transplant, alpha-beta T cells arose from several hundred expanded graft clones.

Trimming stripped 2 bases from V and 2 bases from J, with 22 bases between. The CDR3 loop spans 18 amino acids. Per germline, CDR1 SGHAT and CDR2 FQNNGV. Preparation of the TCRbeta library used unique molecular identifiers. TCRdb re-derived calls from the PCR reads in MiXCR, one entry per CDR3 protein. The profile shows more than 75,000 distinct CDR3 sequences, around a quarter of them singletons. This sequence joins TRBV11-2 and TRBJ2-7; perhaps TRBD2 as D (6 bases). The clonotype was recovered from a boy younger than 10 with acute lymphoblastic leukemia, due to receive a stem cell transplant. The starting material was PBMCs, obtained before TCRalphabeta/CD19-depleted stem cell transplant. CDR3 nucleotide sequence: TGTGCCAGCAGCTTAAGCCTTAGGAGCGGAGGGCCAACCTACGAGCAGTACTTC. This sequence encodes CASSLSLRSGGPTYEQYF.